One sample yielded the 25 T cell receptor beta chains listed below, sequenced in a study of T cells in tuberculosis. Profiling relied on immunoSEQ multiplex PCR, and the TCRdb table lists in-frame clones only, not all of them. The table records tens of thousands of clones, 94% of them present only once. The sequencing input was PBMCs. The origin of the receptors is a donor aged 10-29 years with latent tuberculosis or without tuberculosis infection.

The chain carries TRBV5-1 and TRBJ1-1, with TRBD1 as a possible D gene (6 bases). Deletions cut 7 bases from V and 0 bases from J, with 16 bases between. The germline V gene has CDR1 SGHRS and CDR2 YFSETQ. The CDR3 spans 15 residues. This chain's CDR3 is CASGPTGSLNTEAFF. Here the CDR3 DNA reads TGCGCCAGCGGACCGACAGGAAGCTTGAACACTGAAGCTTTCTTT.

The chain employs TRBV15 and TRBJ2-1, with D perhaps TRBD2 (5 bases). The CDR3 covers 15 residues. The germline V gene encodes CDR1 LNHNV and CDR2 YYDKDF (reference sequence). Trimming pared 3 bases from V and 6 bases from J, leaving 15 bases between. DNA for the CDR3: TGTGCCACCAGCAGTCCGGGATTGGGCATCAATGAGCAGTTCTTC. Its protein product is CATSSPGLGINEQFF.

The V and J genes are TRBV25-1 and TRBJ2-3, with 10 nucleotides matching TRBD1. The V gene's germline CDR1 is MGHDK and CDR2 SYGVNS. V trimming: 6 bases; J trimming: 1 base; junction bases outside the gene matches: 10. The CDR3 runs 17 residues. The CDR3 protein is CASSISGTGVRTDTQYF. In DNA, the CDR3 is TGTGCCAGCAGCATCTCCGGGACAGGGGTCCGCACAGATACGCAGTATTTT.

This rearrangement joins TRBV28 to TRBJ2-3; 8 bases agree with TRBD2. Germline-derived CDR1 and CDR2 are MDHEN and SYDVKM. This CDR3 contains 14 residues. Trimming at V came to 7 bases and at J to 5 bases, leaving 8 bases not matched to a gene. DNA for the CDR3: TGTGCCAGCAAACCCCGGGGGGGAGGAGATACGCAGTATTTT. It codes for CASKPRGGGDTQYF.

Details on this clone: Other DNA sequences in the same sample also yield this CDR3. The gene calls are TRBV7-2 and TRBJ1-2; 8 bases map to TRBD1. This CDR3 contains 14 residues. Germline V gene lookup returns CDR1 SGHTA and CDR2 FQGNSA. The V segment lost 5 bases and the J segment 3 bases; nucleotides outside the gene matches: 5. The CDR3 DNA is TGTGCCAGCAGCCCCGGGACAGGAGACTATGGCTACACCTTC. The encoded protein is CASSPGTGDYGYTF.

V is TRBV7-6 and J is TRBJ2-5, with D perhaps matching TRBD1 (7 bases). Germline V gene data show CDR1 as SGHVS and CDR2 as FNYEAQ. The CDR3 covers 15 residues. V dropped 2 bases and J dropped 4 bases, with 14 bases sitting between them. This chain's CDR3 is CASSLKQGGRETQYF. CDR3 DNA: TGTGCCAGCAGCTTAAAGCAGGGGGGAAGAGAGACCCAGTACTTC.

V usage is TRBV10-3 and J usage is TRBJ2-1, with 12 bases fitting TRBD2. V was clipped by 6 bases and J by 0 bases; unmatched bases: 9. Germline V lookup: CDR1 ENHRY, CDR2 SYGVKD. The CDR3 sequence is 18 residues long. The CDR3, as DNA: TGTGCCATCAGCGGAGCAGCGACTAGCGGGAGCTCCTACAATGAGCAGTTCTTC. It codes for CAISGAATSGSSYNEQFF.

In this sample, this clone turned up once. The rearrangement joins TRBV27 to TRBJ1-1; a possible D gene is TRBD1 (6 bases). The V gene's germline CDR1 is MNHEY and CDR2 SMNVEV (reference sequence). The CDR3 is 15 amino acids. V lost 7 bases, J lost 4 bases, and 19 bases lay in between. The CDR3 nucleotides are TGTGCCAGCATCTCTTTATCACAGGGATCCACTGAAGCTTTCTTT. Encoded protein: CASISLSQGSTEAFF.

V gene TRBV10-3 combines with J gene TRBJ2-7; a weak D match, TRBD2 (5 bases). The germline gives CDR1 ENHRY, CDR2 SYGVKD. There are 14 residues in the CDR3. V was pared by 0 bases and J by 0 bases, with 6 bases between. The CDR3 DNA reads as TGTGCCATCAGTGAGTCAGGGAGCTCCTACGAGCAGTACTTC. Its protein is CAISESGSSYEQYF.

The chain joins TRBV7-7 to TRBJ2-1; tentatively, D is TRBD2 (6 bases). The V gene's germline CDR1 is SSHAT and CDR2 FNYEAQ (reference sequence). This CDR3 is built from 12 residues. For the CDR3, the DNA is TGTGCTACGGGAGACCTGGGGAATGAGCAGTTCTTC. Its protein is CATGDLGNEQFF.

V gene TRBV10-3 combines with J gene TRBJ1-1; D might be TRBD1 (6 bases). Germline loops: CDR1 ENHRY, CDR2 SYGVKD. The ends were cut back, 10 bases at V and 2 bases at J, with 14 bases in the middle. The CDR3 has 13 residues. This CDR3 reads CATRDNRNTEAFF. The CDR3 DNA reads as TGTGCCACGAGGGACAATAGAAACACTGAAGCTTTCTTT.

The chain uses TRBV7-9 and TRBJ2-3, with unresolved D. The CDR3 sequence is 12 residues long. With 4 bases removed from V and 4 bases from J, the gap between germline ends came to 6 bases. Germline values: CDR1 SEHNR, CDR2 FQNEAQ (reference sequence). The CDR3 spells CASSYLSDTQYF. The CDR3 bases are TGTGCCAGCAGCTACTTGTCAGATACGCAGTATTTT.

The J gene is TRBJ1-1, the V gene TRBV25-1, with 7 nucleotides matching TRBD1. V gave up 6 bases and J gave up 1 base; unmatched junction bases: 2. Germline assignment: CDR1 MGHDK and CDR2 SYGVNS. The CDR3 runs to 13 residues. This chain's CDR3 is CASRQGTNTEAFF. CDR3 nucleotide sequence: TGTGCCAGCAGACAGGGGACGAACACTGAAGCTTTCTTT.

The V gene is TRBV6-5, the J gene TRBJ1-1, with D hard to call. V was shortened by 0 bases and J by 6 bases, with 14 bases between the two germline ends. The CDR3 covers 15 residues. The germline CDR1 and CDR2 sequences are MNHEY and SVGAGI. CDR3 sequence (DNA): TGTGCCAGCAGTTACTCGAGAGGGAATCTTGCTGAAGCTTTCTTT. It specifies CASSYSRGNLAEAFF.

The chain recombines TRBV7-8 with TRBJ2-7; 7 positions match TRBD2. In germline, CDR1 is SGHVS, CDR2 FQNEAQ. The ends lost 1 base at V and 3 bases at J; junction bases unmatched: 3. This CDR3 region has 14 residues. CDR3 residues: CASSLGGGNYEQYF. Here the CDR3 DNA reads TGTGCCAGCAGCTTAGGGGGAGGGAACTACGAGCAGTACTTC.

This chain connects TRBV10-3 to TRBJ1-1; TRBD1 matches at 8 bases. CDR1 is ENHRY, CDR2 SYGVKD, per germline. The CDR3 contains 14 residues. V was pared by 0 bases and J by 5 bases, with 2 bases of the junction left unmatched. The DNA of the CDR3 is TGTGCCATCAGTGAGTCGAACAGGGGGACTGAAGCTTTCTTT. It encodes CAISESNRGTEAFF.

The chain has TRBV6-5 and TRBJ1-1, with D possibly TRBD1 on 5 matching bases. The V end lost 6 bases, the J end lost 5 bases, and 16 bases lay between the germline ends. Germline lookup yields CDR1 MNHEY and CDR2 SVGAGI. The CDR3 extends over 14 amino acids. The CDR3 region has the DNA TGTGCCAGCAGACCTGCAGGGAGGCGGACTGAAGCTTTCTTT. Its protein product is CASRPAGRRTEAFF.

The chain carries TRBV29-1 and TRBJ1-5; TRBD1 is a possible D gene (6 bases). With 5 bases removed from V and 4 bases from J, the gap between germline ends came to 12 bases. This CDR3 region has 13 residues. Germline CDR1 and CDR2: SQVTM and ANQGSEA. The CDR3 is CSVTPDSNQPQHF. CDR3 coding DNA: TGCAGCGTTACCCCGGACAGTAATCAGCCCCAGCATTTT.

CDR3 nucleotide sequence: TGTGCCAGCAGCTTAACAGGGGGCGGAACTGAAGCTTTCTTT. Translation gives CASSLTGGGTEAFF. The chain has TRBV7-9 and TRBJ1-1, with 9 positions matching TRBD1. The germline gives CDR1 SEHNR, CDR2 FQNEAQ (reference sequence). V was clipped by 2 bases and J by 5 bases; unmatched bases: 3. The CDR3 runs 14 residues. The full variable domain, in which reference TRBV7-9 and TRBJ1-1 provide the parts outside the CDR3, is DTGVSQNPRHKITKRGQNVTFRCDPISEHNRLYWYRQTLGQGPEFLTYFQNEAQLEKSRLLSDRFSAERPKGSFSTLEIQRTEQGDSAMYLCASSLTGGGTEAFFGQGTRLTVV.

The chain links TRBV6-6 to TRBJ2-7; 9 nucleotides align to TRBD1. CDR3 length: 14 residues. Germline loops: CDR1 MNHNY, CDR2 SVGAGI (reference sequence). V dropped 6 bases and J dropped 5; count of bases not matched to a gene: 8. The CDR3 DNA reads as TGTGCCAGCAGCACGACAGGGGGGTCAAACGAGCAGTACTTC. Protein sequence: CASSTTGGSNEQYF.

V and J are TRBV19 and TRBJ2-1; 7 bases line up with TRBD2. Trimming removed 3 bases from V and 12 bases from J; junction bases left unmatched: 5. This CDR3 contains 12 residues. Germline-derived CDR1 and CDR2 are LNHDA and SQIVND (reference sequence). DNA of the CDR3: TGTGCCAGTAGTATGGGAGGGTTGGGGCAGTTCTTC. Amino acid sequence: CASSMGGLGQFF.

This clone was seen just once. The chain uses TRBV20-1 and TRBJ1-1; maybe TRBD1 (5 bases). Deletions cut 6 bases from V and 6 bases from J, with 11 bases between. The CDR3 spans 11 residues. From germline, CDR1 is DFQATT and CDR2 SNEGSKA (reference sequence). The CDR3 DNA follows: TGCAGTGCCACATTAGGGGCTGAAGCTTTCTTT. This codes for CSATLGAEAFF.

The chain recombines TRBV11-2 with TRBJ2-5, with 9 positions matching TRBD2. J was trimmed by 4 bases and V by 1 base; bases with no gene match: 7. This CDR3 spans 16 amino acids. Looked up from germline, CDR1 is SGHAT and CDR2 is FQNNGV. Here the CDR3 reads CASSLGLADEGETQYF. CDR3 bases: TGTGCCAGCAGCTTAGGACTAGCGGATGAGGGAGAGACCCAGTACTTC. The whole variable domain, remainder taken from reference TRBV11-2 and TRBJ2-5, is EAGVAQSPRYKIIEKRQSVAFWCNPISGHATLYWYQQILGQGPKLLIQFQNNGVVDDSQLPKDRFSAERLKGVDSTLKIQPAKLEDSAVYLCASSLGLADEGETQYFGPGTRLLVL.

V usage is TRBV18 and J usage is TRBJ2-7; 11 bases line up with TRBD1. Germline lookup yields CDR1 KGHSH and CDR2 LQKENI. With V trimmed by 3 bases and J by 13 bases, 8 bases remained unmatched. The CDR3 extends over 13 amino acids. CDR3 in amino acids: CASSPAGTGGNYF. CDR3 coding DNA: TGTGCCAGCTCACCTGCCGGGACAGGGGGTAATTACTTC.

The J gene is TRBJ1-1, the V gene TRBV15; D possibly corresponds to TRBD1 (5 bases). Trimming removed 1 base at V and 0 bases at J, with 15 bases between. The CDR3 covers 17 residues. The germline CDR1 and CDR2 sequences are LNHNV and YYDKDF (reference sequence). The chain's CDR3 is CATSRVTQGGMNTEAFF. For the CDR3, the DNA is TGTGCCACCAGCAGAGTTACCCAGGGAGGGATGAACACTGAAGCTTTCTTT.